The text below deals with one T cell receptor (beta chain). These data originate in a study of control samples from healthy donors and cancer patients. The germline gives CDR1 MNHEY, CDR2 SVGEGT. The CDR3 is 13 residues long. Trimming removed 2 bases at V and 5 bases at J, with 9 bases between. The data were produced by immunoSEQ multiplex PCR, yet TCRdb's version contains in-frame clones alone and is incomplete. The sample lists 200,000 or so clones; about 94% were seen once. The clonotype was recovered from a man between 45 and 60 years old in good health. The rearrangement joins TRBV6-2 or TRBV6-3 to TRBJ2-5; D is unclear. Sequencing was performed on blood. CDR3 sequence (DNA): TGTGCCAGCAGTTACGGTTCCTGGGAGACCCAGTACTTC. Its protein is CASSYGSWETQYF.